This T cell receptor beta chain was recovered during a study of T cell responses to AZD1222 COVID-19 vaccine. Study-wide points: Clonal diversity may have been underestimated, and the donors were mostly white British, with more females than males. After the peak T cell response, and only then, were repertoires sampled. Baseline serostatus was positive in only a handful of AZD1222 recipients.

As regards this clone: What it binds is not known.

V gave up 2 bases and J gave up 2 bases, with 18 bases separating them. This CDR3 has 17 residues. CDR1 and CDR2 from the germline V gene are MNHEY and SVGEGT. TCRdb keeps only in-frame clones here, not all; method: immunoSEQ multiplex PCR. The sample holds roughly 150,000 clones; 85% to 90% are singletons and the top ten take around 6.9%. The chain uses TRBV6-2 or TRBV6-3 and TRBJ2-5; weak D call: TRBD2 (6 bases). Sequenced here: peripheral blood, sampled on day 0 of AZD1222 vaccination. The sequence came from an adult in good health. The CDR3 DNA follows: TGTGCCAGCAGTTACGGGTGGGTCGCGGGGAAACAAGAGACCCAGTACTTC. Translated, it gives CASSYGWVAGKQETQYF.